This entry lists 16 T cell receptor beta chains sequenced from one sample in a study of blood T cell repertoires in COVID-19. Data came from immunoSEQ multiplex PCR; TCRdb stores just in-frame clones and leaves some out. The sample contains about 53,000 clones, more than 60% of which appear only once. Specimen: peripheral blood. The receptors here all came from a human donor with active or convalescent COVID-19. The donor label of this sample is uncertain.

The V call is TRBV25-1, the J call TRBJ1-1; maybe TRBD1 (6 bases). This CDR3 comprises 13 residues. Trimming took off 6 bases at V and 1 base at J, with 9 bases between the two ends. CDR1 and CDR2 from the germline V gene are MGHDK and SYGVNS. CDR3 coding DNA: TGTGCCAGCAGACGGGACACGAACACTGAAGCTTTCTTT. It specifies CASRRDTNTEAFF.

The chain combines TRBV6-6 with TRBJ2-2; D is possibly TRBD1 (6 bases). V lost 2 bases to trimming and J lost 4 bases, with 11 bases between them. This CDR3 region has 15 residues. CDR1 MNHNY and CDR2 SVGAGI come from the germline V gene (reference sequence). In DNA, the CDR3 is TGTGCCAGCAGTTACCCGACAGGTTCCACCGGGGAGCTGTTTTTT. Translation: CASSYPTGSTGELFF.

The chain links TRBV18 to TRBJ1-2; 7 bases agree with TRBD1. The ends lost 2 bases at V and 7 bases at J; junction bases unmatched: 7. This CDR3 is built from 14 residues. Germline V gene data show CDR1 as KGHSH and CDR2 as LQKENI. The CDR3 DNA follows: TGTGCCAGCTCACCAGATCAAGGGGGCACTGGCTACACCTTC. This translates into CASSPDQGGTGYTF.

This chain links TRBV7-2 with TRBJ2-3; no clear D gene. CDR1 SGHTA and CDR2 FQGNSA come from the germline V gene. The CDR3 consists of 15 residues. The V end lost 5 bases, the J end lost 4 bases, and 16 bases lay between the germline ends. This chain's CDR3 is CASSVSGFDSDTQYF. The CDR3 DNA follows: TGTGCCAGCAGCGTATCGGGTTTCGACTCAGATACGCAGTATTTT.

The V gene is TRBV2, the J gene TRBJ1-1, with 9 bases fitting TRBD1. Germline lookup yields CDR1 SNHLY and CDR2 FYNNEI. CDR3 length equals 14 residues. The V gene end was trimmed by 10 bases and the J gene end by 1 base; junction bases not matched to a gene: 7. The CDR3 DNA is TGTGCCACAAGGACAGGGGCCTCGAACACTGAAGCTTTCTTT. Amino acid sequence: CATRTGASNTEAFF. Variable domain in full (rest from reference TRBV2 and TRBJ1-1): EPEVTQTPSHQVTQMGQEVILRCVPISNHLYFYWYRQILGQKVEFLVSFYNNEISEKSEIFDDQFSVERPDGSNFTLKIRSTKLEDSAMYFCATRTGASNTEAFFGQGTRLTVV.

This sequence joins TRBV7-2 and TRBJ2-1, with D hard to call. The V gene's germline CDR1 is SGHTA and CDR2 FQGNSA. V lost 1 base and J 6 bases, leaving 13 bases between the germline ends. There are 15 residues in the CDR3. The CDR3 bases are TGTGCCAGCAGCTTAGGGCCAGTCCCCATCAATGAGCAGTTCTTC. Protein product: CASSLGPVPINEQFF.

The chain carries TRBV5-4 and TRBJ1-2, with D possibly TRBD1 on 6 matching bases. V was pared by 0 bases and J by 4 bases, with 10 bases between. This CDR3 has 14 residues. Germline V CDR1 and CDR2: SGHNT, YYREEE (reference sequence). As DNA, the CDR3 is TGTGCCAGCAGCTTGGGGGGACAAACCTATGGCTACACCTTC. This gives the protein CASSLGGQTYGYTF.

The rearrangement uses TRBV7-2 and TRBJ2-1; possible D gene TRBD1, 6 bases. V lost 1 base and J 2 bases, leaving 9 bases between the germline ends. Germline-derived CDR1 and CDR2 are SGHTA and FQGNSA. The CDR3 length is 15 residues. Here the CDR3 reads CASSLGRGPYNEQFF. CDR3 bases: TGTGCCAGCAGCTTAGGCAGGGGCCCCTACAATGAGCAGTTCTTC.

This rearrangement joins TRBV7-2 to TRBJ1-3; 7 bases match TRBD1. This CDR3 region has 15 residues. CDR1 SGHTA and CDR2 FQGNSA come from the germline V gene. Unmatched junction bases numbered 7, after V lost 4 bases and J lost 4 bases. CDR3 loop: CASSSGTATGNTIYF. The CDR3 DNA reads TGTGCCAGCAGCTCGGGGACAGCTACGGGAAACACCATATATTTT.

The V call is TRBV11-2, the J call TRBJ2-3, with 8 bases matching TRBD2. Germline V gene data show CDR1 as SGHAT and CDR2 as FQNNGV. The V segment lost 5 bases and the J segment 0 bases; nucleotides outside the gene matches: 13. The CDR3 covers 18 residues. The CDR3 loop reads CASSTGGASGRSTDTQYF. CDR3 bases: TGTGCCAGCAGCACCGGCGGTGCTAGCGGGCGGAGCACAGATACGCAGTATTTT.

V gene TRBV6-6 combines with J gene TRBJ2-5; TRBD1 matches at 8 bases. J was trimmed by 4 bases and V by 2 bases; bases with no gene match: 9. Germline lookup yields CDR1 MNHNY and CDR2 SVGAGI (reference sequence). The CDR3 has 16 residues. CDR3 DNA sequence: TGTGCCAGCAGTTACCCCAAAGGACAGGGAGGAGAGACCCAGTACTTC. Protein sequence: CASSYPKGQGGETQYF.

J is TRBJ2-1 and V is TRBV27; maybe TRBD2 (7 bases). Trimming took off 5 bases at V and 0 bases at J, with 14 bases between the two ends. The CDR3 is made up of 16 amino acids. CDR1 and CDR2 (germline): MNHEY, SMNVEV (reference sequence). DNA for the CDR3: TGTGCCAGCAGTCCCCAGGGGAGGGGCTCCTACAATGAGCAGTTCTTC. The encoded protein is CASSPQGRGSYNEQFF.

The genes are TRBV7-2 and TRBJ2-7, with no clear D. CDR1 and CDR2 (germline): SGHTA, FQGNSA. The ends were cut back, 0 bases at V and 5 bases at J, with 11 bases in the middle. This CDR3 is 14 amino acids long. The CDR3, as DNA: TGTGCCAGCAGCTTAGCGGTCGTACATCACGAGCAGTACTTC. This codes for CASSLAVVHHEQYF. The full variable domain, with the rest looked up from reference TRBV7-2 and TRBJ2-7, is GAGVSQSPSNKVTEKGKDVELRCDPISGHTALYWYRQSLGQGLEFLIYFQGNSAPDKSGLPSDRFSAERTGGSVSTLTIQRTQQEDSAVYLCASSLAVVHHEQYFGPGTRLTVT.

Only one count was recorded for this clone. The rearrangement uses TRBV18 and TRBJ2-3; weak D call: TRBD2 (7 bases). From germline, CDR1 is KGHSH and CDR2 LQKENI. This CDR3 comprises 15 residues. Trimming removed 2 bases from V and 5 bases from J, with 14 bases in between. CDR3 residues: CASSPNSGEGDTQYF. CDR3 in DNA: TGTGCCAGCTCACCAAACTCAGGGGAGGGAGATACGCAGTATTTT.

The chain recombines TRBV19 with TRBJ2-1, with TRBD2 identical over 7 bases. CDR1 and CDR2 from the germline V gene are LNHDA and SQIVND (reference sequence). V lost 3 bases to trimming and J lost 9 bases; unmatched junction nucleotides: 17. The CDR3 has 17 residues. The CDR3 is CASSMGLAAPKGSEQFF. The CDR3 DNA is TGTGCCAGTAGTATGGGGCTAGCGGCCCCCAAGGGGAGTGAGCAGTTCTTC.

This chain links TRBV9 with TRBJ1-3; D call uncertain. V gave up 0 bases and J gave up 1 base, with 8 bases separating them. This CDR3 is 15 amino acids long. Germline CDR1 and CDR2: SGDLS and YYNGEE. As DNA, the CDR3 is TGTGCCAGCAGCGTAGCTACGATGTCTGGAAACACCATATATTTT. Protein product: CASSVATMSGNTIYF.